Below are 29 T cell receptor beta chains sequenced from a single sample in a study of beta chain features in type 1 diabetes. The sequenced template was cDNA made from the entire isolated RNA. Using immunoSEQ multiplex PCR, the repertoire was profiled, and TCRdb retains in-frame clones only, with some absent. The repertoire has around 350,000 clones, around 12% of them found once; the top ten carry 0.017%. Material for sequencing was naive CD4+ T cells from blood. All receptors derive from a man aged 18 to 30 in good health.

This clone occurred a few times. The rearrangement joins TRBV28 to TRBJ1-2; 7 bases are shared with TRBD1. Trimming took 7 bases from V and 6 from J; bases not matched to a gene: 11. CDR1 is MDHEN and CDR2 is SYDVKM in the germline V gene. There are 14 residues in the CDR3. CDR3 sequence: CASTLGGSQHGYTF. The CDR3 DNA reads as TGTGCCAGCACCCTAGGGGGCAGCCAACATGGCTACACCTTC.

The genes are TRBV7-3 and TRBJ1-5, with unresolved D. This CDR3 is 13 amino acids long. V lost 1 base to trimming and J lost 5 bases, with 6 bases between them. Germline values: CDR1 SGHTA, CDR2 FQGTGA. Written as DNA, the CDR3 is TGTGCCAGCAGCTTAATGGGAGATCAGCCCCAGCATTTT. It translates to CASSLMGDQPQHF.

The chain recombines TRBV28 with TRBJ2-4; 9 positions match TRBD1. The V and J ends lost 5 bases and 2 bases, in that order; junction bases with no gene match: 10. This CDR3 has 17 residues. Germline values: CDR1 MDHEN, CDR2 SYDVKM. For the CDR3, the DNA is TGTGCCAGCAGTCCAAATGGACAGGGGAGACCCAAAAACATTCAGTACTTC. Its protein product is CASSPNGQGRPKNIQYF.

The sample holds a few counts of this clone. The rearrangement joins TRBV4-2 to TRBJ2-2; TRBD2 aligns across 12 bases. V lost 3 bases to trimming and J lost 1 base; unmatched junction nucleotides: 0. This CDR3 is built from 16 residues. In germline, CDR1 is LGHNA, CDR2 YNFKEQ. The DNA for the CDR3 is TGTGCCAGCAGCCAGGGACTAGCGGGGAACACCGGGGAGCTGTTTTTT. Translated, it gives CASSQGLAGNTGELFF.

This clone was detected a few times. V and J are TRBV5-4 and TRBJ2-4; 7 nucleotides align to TRBD1. The CDR3 has 15 amino acids. Germline-derived CDR1 and CDR2 are SGHNT and YYREEE (reference sequence). V gave up 5 bases and J gave up 5 bases; unmatched junction bases: 10. The chain's CDR3 is CASSLKGQLENIQYF. The CDR3 DNA reads as TGTGCCAGCAGTCTTAAGGGACAGCTGGAAAACATTCAGTACTTC.

This clone was observed a few times. The J gene is TRBJ2-6, the V gene TRBV4-3; D is perhaps TRBD1 (6 bases). Germline CDR1 LGHNA, CDR2 YSLEER. V was pared by 5 bases and J by 3 bases, with 11 bases between. The CDR3 extends over 15 amino acids. CDR3 coding DNA: TGCGCCAGCAGCTACAGGGACGGTGGGGCCAACGTCCTGACTTTC. Translation gives CASSYRDGGANVLTF.

This chain joins TRBV29-1 and TRBJ2-5, with D perhaps TRBD2 (5 bases). Per germline, CDR1 SQVTM and CDR2 ANQGSEA. V lost 4 bases and J lost 2, with 8 bases in between. This CDR3 is built from 12 residues. CDR3 DNA: TGCAGCGTTGCTAGGGAGCAAGAGACCCAGTACTTC. Protein sequence: CSVAREQETQYF.

The table lists this clone with a few counts. The chain carries TRBV25-1 and TRBJ2-3; D remains ambiguous. The CDR3 is 12 residues long. CDR1 and CDR2 (germline): MGHDK, SYGVNS. Trimming cost V 2 bases and J 6 bases, with 6 bases left between them. CDR3 sequence (DNA): TGTGCCAGCAGTGAAATCGGGGATACGCAGTATTTT. Translation gives CASSEIGDTQYF.

This clone was found a few times. In nucleotides, the CDR3 is TGTGCCAGCAGTGAAACAGGGACCGGGGAGCTGTTTTTT. It specifies CASSETGTGELFF. This chain connects TRBV2 to TRBJ2-2, with D possibly matching TRBD1 (6 bases). Trimming cost V 2 bases and J 5 bases, with 6 bases left between them. This CDR3 has 13 residues. The germline gives CDR1 SNHLY, CDR2 FYNNEI.

The V and J genes are TRBV5-1 and TRBJ2-5; 7 bases align to TRBD2. The V gene's germline CDR1 is SGHRS and CDR2 YFSETQ. V was pared by 4 bases and J by 0 bases, with 3 bases of the junction left unmatched. The CDR3 is 14 amino acids. In DNA form, the CDR3 reads TGCGCCAGCAGCCGAACTAGCGACCAAGAGACCCAGTACTTC. Its translation is CASSRTSDQETQYF.

This clone was observed a handful of times. The same CDR3 can be traced to other DNA sequences in this sample. The J gene is TRBJ2-3, the V gene TRBV11-2; D ambiguous. In germline, CDR1 is SGHAT, CDR2 FQNNGV. Trimming stripped 6 bases from V and 0 bases from J, with 4 bases between. The CDR3 is made up of 12 amino acids. CDR3 in DNA: TGTGCCAGCAGTAGCAGCACAGATACGCAGTATTTT. Translation gives CASSSSTDTQYF.

In the case of this clone: This CDR3 is also generated by other DNA sequences in the sample. The gene calls are TRBV28 and TRBJ2-5; 7 positions match TRBD2. Germline CDR1 MDHEN, CDR2 SYDVKM. Germline trimming cut 3 bases from V and 2 bases from J; bases unmatched to any gene: 9. There are 16 residues in the CDR3. In DNA, the CDR3 is TGTGCCAGCAGTTTCCCCGACGCTAGCGGACAAGAGACCCAGTACTTC. It translates to CASSFPDASGQETQYF.

The V and J genes are TRBV7-9 and TRBJ1-2; weak D call: TRBD1 (6 bases). The CDR3 is 13 amino acids. The V gene lost 5 bases and the J gene lost 5 bases, with 12 bases spanning the gap. CDR1 SEHNR and CDR2 FQNEAQ come from the germline V gene (reference sequence). The CDR3 region is CASSPGQRYGYTF. The DNA for the CDR3 is TGTGCCAGCAGCCCCGGACAGCGGTATGGCTACACCTTC. Supplemented by reference TRBV7-9 and TRBJ1-2, the full variable domain reads DTGVSQNPRHKITKRGQNVTFRCDPISEHNRLYWYRQTLGQGPEFLTYFQNEAQLEKSRLLSDRFSAERPKGSFSTLEIQRTEQGDSAMYLCASSPGQRYGYTFGSGTRLTVV.

This chain uses TRBV25-1 with TRBJ1-1, with 12 bases fitting TRBD1. This CDR3 has 12 residues. Losses at the gene ends were 10 bases for V and 9 bases for J; bases not matched to a gene: 6. Germline V gene data show CDR1 as MGHDK and CDR2 as SYGVNS. CDR3 sequence reads: CATRDRGHQAFF. CDR3 nucleotide sequence: TGTGCCACCCGGGACAGGGGGCATCAAGCTTTCTTT.

The table lists this clone with a few counts. The chain combines TRBV19 with TRBJ1-6; D is unresolved. V was clipped by 9 bases and J by 8 bases, with 20 bases between them. Per the germline V gene, CDR1 is LNHDA and CDR2 is SQIVND (reference sequence). The CDR3 contains 15 residues. The CDR3 sequence is CASLSSGSPDSPLHF. The CDR3 DNA sequence: TGTGCCAGCCTATCCTCGGGGTCCCCGGATTCACCCCTCCACTTT.

V and J are TRBV5-1 and TRBJ2-5; 8 positions match TRBD2. The junction had 10 bases not matched to a gene; V was cut back by 4 bases and J by 2 bases. The CDR3 is 16 amino acids. CDR1 and CDR2 (germline): SGHRS, YFSETQ. The CDR3 reads CASSPRTSGGQETQYF. The CDR3 DNA reads TGCGCCAGCAGCCCCCGCACTAGCGGAGGTCAAGAGACCCAGTACTTC.

In this sample, this clone turned up a few times. The chain links TRBV5-1 to TRBJ2-2, with a tentative D call TRBD2 (5 bases). In germline, CDR1 is SGHRS, CDR2 YFSETQ. V lost 1 base, J lost 6 bases, and 10 bases lay in between. CDR3 length: 14 amino acids. CDR3 in amino acids: CASSLNGVAGELFF. The CDR3 DNA follows: TGCGCCAGCAGCTTGAACGGGGTGGCCGGGGAGCTGTTTTTT.

The table lists this clone with a few counts. The chain is built from TRBV5-4 and TRBJ1-3; 9 bases are a match to TRBD1. Trimming removed 0 bases from V and 4 bases from J; junction bases left unmatched: 5. The CDR3 extends over 16 amino acids. The V gene's germline CDR1 is SGHNT and CDR2 YYREEE (reference sequence). The CDR3 protein is CASSLAWGQGGNTIYF. CDR3 coding DNA: TGTGCCAGCAGCTTGGCTTGGGGACAGGGCGGAAACACCATATATTTT. Full variable domain (remainder filled in from reference TRBV5-4 and TRBJ1-3): ETGVTQSPTHLIKTRGQQVTLRCSSQSGHNTVSWYQQALGQGPQFIFQYYREEENGRGNFPPRFSGLQFPNYSSELNVNALELDDSALYLCASSLAWGQGGNTIYFGEGSWLTVV.

This clone was seen a few times. The rearrangement links TRBV28 to TRBJ2-5; 11 positions agree with TRBD1. The CDR3 totals 14 residues. The ends lost 4 bases at V and 6 bases at J; junction bases unmatched: 4. Germline V gene lookup returns CDR1 MDHEN and CDR2 SYDVKM. The CDR3 sequence is CASSWGTGGQTQYF. CDR3 DNA sequence: TGTGCCAGCAGTTGGGGGACAGGGGGTCAGACCCAGTACTTC. Full variable domain (rest looked up from reference TRBV28 and TRBJ2-5): DVKVTQSSRYLVKRTGEKVFLECVQDMDHENMFWYRQDPGLGLRLIYFSYDVKMKEKGDIPEGYSVSREKKERFSLILESASTNQTSMYLCASSWGTGGQTQYFGPGTRLLVL.

This clone was observed a few times. The chain uses TRBV28 and TRBJ1-4, with D uncertain. The germline V and J ends were trimmed by 7 bases and 5 bases, with 5 bases remaining between them. Germline CDR1 and CDR2: MDHEN and SYDVKM. This CDR3 comprises 11 residues. This chain's CDR3 is CASTQNEKLFF. CDR3 sequence (DNA): TGTGCCAGCACCCAGAATGAAAAACTGTTTTTT.

The chain joins TRBV11-3 to TRBJ2-1, with D possibly being TRBD1 (7 bases). Trimming left V 5 bases short and J 5 bases short, with 10 bases between. CDR1 is SGHNT and CDR2 is YENEEA in the germline V gene. The CDR3 has 13 residues. The chain's CDR3 is CASSQGGNNEQFF. The CDR3 DNA follows: TGTGCCAGCAGCCAGGGGGGTAACAATGAGCAGTTCTTC.

This clone has just a few counts. The chain has TRBV2 and TRBJ1-5; 12 bases are a match to TRBD1. Losses at the gene ends were 6 bases for V and 6 bases for J; bases not matched to a gene: 3. Germline V gene data show CDR1 as SNHLY and CDR2 as FYNNEI. The CDR3 runs 14 residues. CDR3 bases: TGTGCCAGCAGGGGGACAGGGGGCGGTCAGCCCCAGCATTTT. The encoded protein is CASRGTGGGQPQHF.

This clone was seen a handful of times. CDR3 in DNA: TGTGCCAGCAGCGGGCGTAGCGGGGTCTCCTACAATGAGCAGTTCTTC. Its translation is CASSGRSGVSYNEQFF. The V and J genes are TRBV9 and TRBJ2-1; 8 bases map to TRBD2. V lost 3 bases and J lost 0; bases outside the gene matches: 5. CDR3 size: 16 residues. Germline-derived CDR1 and CDR2 are SGDLS and YYNGEE.

Concerning this clone itself: Other nucleotide sequences from this sample produce the same CDR3. The chain recombines TRBV5-6 with TRBJ2-7; D call uncertain. Germline values: CDR1 SGHDT, CDR2 YYEEEE. Trimming stripped 5 bases from V and 0 bases from J, with 3 bases between. This CDR3 has 11 residues. The CDR3 reads CASSHSYEQYF. The CDR3 nucleotides are TGTGCCAGCAGTCACTCCTACGAGCAGTACTTC.

V gene TRBV6-6 combines with J gene TRBJ2-5; 8 positions match TRBD1. This CDR3 is built from 15 residues. Germline V CDR1 and CDR2: MNHNY, SVGAGI (reference sequence). The trim removed 2 bases at V and 5 bases at J, leaving 7 bases unmatched. The CDR3 region has the DNA TGTGCCAGCAGTTACCGTGGGACAGGCGTCGAGACCCAGTACTTC. Encoded protein: CASSYRGTGVETQYF.

The chain recombines TRBV5-1 with TRBJ1-1; D ambiguous. Trimming stripped 2 bases from V and 1 base from J, with 6 bases between. The CDR3 has 13 amino acids. Germline-derived CDR1 and CDR2 are SGHRS and YFSETQ. CDR3 DNA sequence: TGCGCCAGCAGCTTCCGGGAGAACACTGAAGCTTTCTTT. This translates into CASSFRENTEAFF. The whole variable domain, filled in from reference TRBV5-1 and TRBJ1-1, reads KAGVTQTPRYLIKTRGQQVTLSCSPISGHRSVSWYQQTPGQGLQFLFEYFSETQRNKGNFPGRFSGRQFSNSRSEMNVSTLELGDSALYLCASSFRENTEAFFGQGTRLTVV.

This CDR3 reads CASSRQETGELFF. CDR3 bases: TGTGCCAGCAGCCGACAGGAAACCGGGGAGCTGTTTTTT. This chain joins TRBV7-9 and TRBJ2-2, with D possibly TRBD1 on 6 matching bases. CDR3 size: 13 residues. Trimming stripped 5 bases from V and 5 bases from J, with 9 bases between. Germline V gene sequence: CDR1 SEHNR, CDR2 FQNEAQ (reference sequence). Using reference TRBV7-9 and TRBJ2-2 for the parts outside the CDR3, the full variable domain is DTGVSQNPRHKITKRGQNVTFRCDPISEHNRLYWYRQTLGQGPEFLTYFQNEAQLEKSRLLSDRFSAERPKGSFSTLEIQRTEQGDSAMYLCASSRQETGELFFGEGSRLTVL.

The chain combines TRBV9 with TRBJ2-1; the match to TRBD2 covers 11 bases. Unmatched junction bases numbered 11, after V lost 0 bases and J lost 0 bases. This CDR3 contains 20 residues. Germline V gene lookup returns CDR1 SGDLS and CDR2 YYNGEE. CDR3 loop: CASSVVPLAGGRSSYNEQFF. The CDR3 DNA reads TGTGCCAGCAGCGTAGTCCCCCTAGCGGGGGGAAGGAGCTCCTACAATGAGCAGTTCTTC.

This clone showed up just a few times. The rearrangement uses TRBV4-3 and TRBJ1-6, with no clear D. The CDR3 extends over 14 amino acids. V lost 0 bases and J 10 bases, leaving 10 bases between the germline ends. CDR1 LGHNA and CDR2 YSLEER come from the germline V gene. The CDR3 nucleotides are TGCGCCAGCAGCCAAGATCTAGGAGAGTCACCCCTCCACTTT. It specifies CASSQDLGESPLHF.